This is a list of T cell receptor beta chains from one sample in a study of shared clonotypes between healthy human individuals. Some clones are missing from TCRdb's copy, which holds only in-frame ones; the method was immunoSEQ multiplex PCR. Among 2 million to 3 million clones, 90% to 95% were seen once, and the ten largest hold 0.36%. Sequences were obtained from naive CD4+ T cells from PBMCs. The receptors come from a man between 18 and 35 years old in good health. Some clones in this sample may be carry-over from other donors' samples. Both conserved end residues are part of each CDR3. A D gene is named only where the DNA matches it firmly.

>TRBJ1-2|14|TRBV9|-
TGTGCCAGCAGCCGAGAGTCGGGGAACTATGGCTACACCTTC
CASSRESGNYGYTF
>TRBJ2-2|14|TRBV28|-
TGTGCCAGCCGAGACGGGTCGAACACCGGGGAGCTGTTTTTT
CASRDGSNTGELFF
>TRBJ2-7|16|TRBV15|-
TGTGCCACCAGCAGAGATCCGGGGGGCAGGTCCTACGAGCAGTACTTC
CATSRDPGGRSYEQYF
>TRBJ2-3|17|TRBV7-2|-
TGTGCCAGCAGCTTAGAATATACGAGATCTAGCACAGATACGCAGTATTTT
CASSLEYTRSSTDTQYF
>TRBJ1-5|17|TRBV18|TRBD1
TGTGCCAGCTCACCACCGGGGACAGGGAGATTATTGCAGCCCCAGCATTTT
CASSPPGTGRLLQPQHF
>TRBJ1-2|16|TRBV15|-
TGTGCCACCAGCAGGGGGGGAGGACGGATTACTTATGGCTACACCTTC
CATSRGGGRITYGYTF
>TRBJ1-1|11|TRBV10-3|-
TGTGCCACGATGGACAACACTGAAGCTTTCTTT
CATMDNTEAFF
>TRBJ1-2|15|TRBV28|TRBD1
TGTGCCAGCAGTTTGATTACTCAGGGGGTAGGTGGCTACACCTTC
CASSLITQGVGGYTF
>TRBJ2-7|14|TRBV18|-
TGTGCCAGCTCACGGCAGGTCCCCTCCTACGAGCAGTACTTC
CASSRQVPSYEQYF
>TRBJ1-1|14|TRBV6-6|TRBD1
TGTGCCAGCAGTTACCTCAGGGGGACCACTGAAGCTTTCTTT
CASSYLRGTTEAFF
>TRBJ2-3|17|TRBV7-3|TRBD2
TGTGCCAGCAGCTTAATGCCTAGCGGGATTAGCACAGATACGCAGTATTTT
CASSLMPSGISTDTQYF
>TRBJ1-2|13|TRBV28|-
TGTGCCAGCCTGTCCAGGGCCAGCAATGGCTACACCTTC
CASLSRASNGYTF
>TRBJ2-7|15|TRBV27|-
TGTGCCAGCTCTTCTAGGGGGGGGTTCTCCTACGAGCAGTACTTC
CASSSRGGFSYEQYF
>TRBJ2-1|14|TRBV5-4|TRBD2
TGTGCCAGCAGCTTACTAGCGGAGAACAATGAGCAGTTCTTC
CASSLLAENNEQFF
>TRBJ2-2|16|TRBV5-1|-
TGCGCCAGCAGCTTGTTAGCTTTAGCGAACACCGGGGAGCTGTTTTTT
CASSLLALANTGELFF
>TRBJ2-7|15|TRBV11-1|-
TGTGCCAGCACCTTACGAGGGCAGGGATCCTACGAGCAGTACTTC
CASTLRGQGSYEQYF
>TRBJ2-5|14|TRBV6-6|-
TGTGCCAGCAGTTACTCACGAGGCCAAGAGACCCAGTACTTC
CASSYSRGQETQYF
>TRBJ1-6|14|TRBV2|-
TGTGCCAGCAGCGCGGGGAGGGGGAATTCACCCCTCCACTTT
CASSAGRGNSPLHF
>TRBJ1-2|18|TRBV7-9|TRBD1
TGTGCCAGCAGCTTAAGACGCAGGGGGCCAGCAAGCGACTATGGCTACACCTTC
CASSLRRRGPASDYGYTF
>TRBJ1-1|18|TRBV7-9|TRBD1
TGTGCCAGCAGCGCCTCCCGGGGACAGGGGCCCGCGAACACTGAAGCTTTCTTT
CASSASRGQGPANTEAFF
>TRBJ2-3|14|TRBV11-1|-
TGTGCCAGCAGCTTAGGAGTTGGTGGAGATACGCAGTATTTT
CASSLGVGGDTQYF
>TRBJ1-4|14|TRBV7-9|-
TGTGCCAGCAGCTTAACGAGGGAGGGTGAAAAACTGTTTTTT
CASSLTREGEKLFF
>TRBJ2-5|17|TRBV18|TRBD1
TGTGCCAGCTCACCACTTTGGGGAGACAGGGACAAAGAGACCCAGTACTTC
CASSPLWGDRDKETQYF
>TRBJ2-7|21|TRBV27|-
TGTGCCAGCAGTTTACTATTCTCTCGGTGGCATTCCCCGGCAATTAGGGAGTGGCAGTACTTC
CASSLLFSRWHSPAIREWQYF
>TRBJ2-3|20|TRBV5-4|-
TGTGCCAGCAGCTTGGCTGGGGGGGCTGGAACGGTCAGAGCCGCAGATACGCAGTATTTT
CASSLAGGAGTVRAADTQYF